The rows below give T cell receptor beta chains drawn from one sample of a study of control samples from healthy donors and cancer patients. Sequenced by immunoSEQ multiplex PCR; TCRdb stores in-frame clones only, minus some. The sample has approximately 230,000 clones; around 79% are singletons. The material sequenced was PBMCs. The origin of the receptors is a woman aged 55-69 years with lung cancer. Each CDR3 is given with its conserved first and last residue. D genes are given only for firm matches. Some rows have no size entry. The others give once, few or many, or a class for an expanded clone.

V	D	size	J	CDR3	DNA
TRBV25-1	-	-	TRBJ2-7	CASSAPGSPIYEQYF	TGTGCCAGCAGCGCTCCCGGGTCTCCAATCTACGAGCAGTACTTC
TRBV5-8	TRBD1	-	TRBJ1-6	CASSLLVFQGASSPLHF	TGTGCCAGCAGCTTGTTGGTTTTTCAGGGGGCGTCATCACCCCTCCACTTT
TRBV19	TRBD2	-	TRBJ2-7	CASRGGYEQYF	TGTGCCAGTAGGGGAGGGTACGAGCAGTACTTC
TRBV6-1	-	-	TRBJ1-2	CASSERQSYGYTF	TGTGCCAGCAGTGAACGCCAGTCCTATGGCTACACCTTC
TRBV12-3/TRBV12-4	-	-	TRBJ1-2	CASSFMGGYTF	TGTGCCAGCAGTTTTATGGGTGGCTACACCTTC
TRBV28	-	-	TRBJ2-1	CASSRGGTRKYNEQFF	TGTGCCAGCAGTCGAGGAGGGACTCGGAAATACAATGAGCAGTTCTTC
TRBV6-5	-	few	TRBJ2-1	CASKLSSVMYNEQFF	TGTGCCAGCAAGCTCTCTAGCGTGATGTACAATGAGCAGTTCTTC
TRBV5-1	-	once	TRBJ2-2	CASSPERGTGELFF	TGCGCCAGCAGCCCCGAAAGGGGCACCGGGGAGCTGTTTTTT
TRBV15	-	-	TRBJ2-7	CATSREQTPYEQYF	TGTGCCACCAGCAGAGAACAGACCCCCTACGAGCAGTACTTC
TRBV5-1	-	once	TRBJ2-1	CASSLVAGHYNEQFF	TGCGCCAGCAGCTTGGTTGCGGGACACTACAATGAGCAGTTCTTC
TRBV10-3	-	-	TRBJ2-3	CAIREGGAGDTQYF	TGTGCCATCCGCGAGGGGGGGGCCGGAGATACGCAGTATTTT